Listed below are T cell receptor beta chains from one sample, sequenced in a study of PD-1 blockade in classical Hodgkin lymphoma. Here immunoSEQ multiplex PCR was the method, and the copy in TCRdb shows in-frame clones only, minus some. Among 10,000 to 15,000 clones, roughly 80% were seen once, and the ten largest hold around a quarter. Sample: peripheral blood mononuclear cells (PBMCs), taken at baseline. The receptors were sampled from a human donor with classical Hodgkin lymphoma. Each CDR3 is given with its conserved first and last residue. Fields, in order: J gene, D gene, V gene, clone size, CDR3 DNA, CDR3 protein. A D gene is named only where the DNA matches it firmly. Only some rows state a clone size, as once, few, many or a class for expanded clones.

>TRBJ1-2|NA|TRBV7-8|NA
TGTGCCAGCAGCGCAGCCAGGGGACCGGCTGTTAGTGGCTACACCTTC
CASSAARGPAVSGYTF
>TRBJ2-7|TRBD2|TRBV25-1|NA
TGTGCCAGCACCCCGGGGCGGGAGGTCTACGAGCAGTACTTC
CASTPGREVYEQYF
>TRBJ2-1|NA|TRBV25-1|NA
TGTGCCAGCAGTGAATCTCAATCGGCCCACAATGAGCAGTTCTTC
CASSESQSAHNEQFF
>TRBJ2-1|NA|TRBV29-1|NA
TGCAGCGTTGAAGACGGCCAAAACTACAATGAGCAGTTCTTC
CSVEDGQNYNEQFF
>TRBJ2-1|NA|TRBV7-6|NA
TGTGCCAGCAGCCATCCAACCAATGAGCAGTTCTTC
CASSHPTNEQFF
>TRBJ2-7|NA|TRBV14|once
TGTGCCAGCAGCCAGTTCATAGGCTCCTACGAGCAGTACTTC
CASSQFIGSYEQYF
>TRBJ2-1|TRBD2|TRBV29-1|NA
TGCAGCGTTGATCAGGTCGGTAGCGGGAGGCCCGAGCAGTTCTTC
CSVDQVGSGRPEQFF
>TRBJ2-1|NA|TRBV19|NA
TGTGCCAGTAGTGTAAGTAACTACAATGAGCAGTTCTTC
CASSVSNYNEQFF
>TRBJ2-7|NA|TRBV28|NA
TGTGCCAGCAGTTTTGCAGGGTTTGGTGGCTCCTACGAGCAGTACTTC
CASSFAGFGGSYEQYF
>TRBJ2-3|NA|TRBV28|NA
TGTGCCAGCAGTTTCGACAGGAGAAGCACAGATACGCAGTATTTT
CASSFDRRSTDTQYF
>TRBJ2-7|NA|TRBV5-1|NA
TGCGCCAGCAGCTTGGTTGCAGGGTCCTACGAGCAGTACTTC
CASSLVAGSYEQYF
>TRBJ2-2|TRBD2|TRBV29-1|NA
TGCAGCGTTGGGGTGACGGGGGGTCGGGAGCTGTTTTTT
CSVGVTGGRELFF
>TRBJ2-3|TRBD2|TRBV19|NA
TGTGCCAGTAGTATCGGGACTAGCGGGAGCTCAGATACGCAGTATTTT
CASSIGTSGSSDTQYF
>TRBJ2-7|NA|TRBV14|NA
TGTGCCAGCAGCCAAGATTGGCGCTACGAGCAGTACTTC
CASSQDWRYEQYF
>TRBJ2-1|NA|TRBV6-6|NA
TGTGCCAGCAATCGAGGGGACATCAATGAGCAGTTCTTC
CASNRGDINEQFF
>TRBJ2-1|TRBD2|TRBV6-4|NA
TGTGCCAGCTCTAAGGAGCGGGACTACAATGAGCAGTTCTTC
CASSKERDYNEQFF
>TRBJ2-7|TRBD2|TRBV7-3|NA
TGTGCCAGCAGCTTAAGGCAAGCGGGAGAACCCCCGTCCTACGAGCAGTACTTC
CASSLRQAGEPPSYEQYF
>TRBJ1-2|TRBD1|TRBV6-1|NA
TGTGCCAGCACTTCTGGGGACAGGGCCTATGGCTACACCTTC
CASTSGDRAYGYTF
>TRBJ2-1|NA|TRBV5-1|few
TGCGCCAGCAGCAAGGGACCTAACAATGAGCAGTTCTTC
CASSKGPNNEQFF
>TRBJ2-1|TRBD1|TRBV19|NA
TGTGCCAGTAGTGTGACAGGGATCTACAATGAGCAGTTCTTC
CASSVTGIYNEQFF
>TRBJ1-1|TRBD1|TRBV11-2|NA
TGTGCCAGCAGCGGGGCGAGGACAGGGGGATTTGGGGAAAGGACTGAAGCTTTCTTT
CASSGARTGGFGERTEAFF
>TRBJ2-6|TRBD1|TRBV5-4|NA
TGTGCCAGCAGCCGCGGTGGACAGGGTGGAGGATCTGGGGCCAACGTCCTGACTTTC
CASSRGGQGGGSGANVLTF
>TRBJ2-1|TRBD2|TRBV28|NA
TGTGCCAGCAGTTCGACGGGACTAGCAGGGACCCGCGCGTTCTTC
CASSSTGLAGTRAFF
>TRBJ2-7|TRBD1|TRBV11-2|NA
TGTGCCAGCAGCTTTCGACAGGGGTCCTACGAGCAGTACTTC
CASSFRQGSYEQYF
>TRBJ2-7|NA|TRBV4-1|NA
TGCGCCAGCAGCCAAGATTTGCGTAACTATTACGAGCAGTACTTC
CASSQDLRNYYEQYF
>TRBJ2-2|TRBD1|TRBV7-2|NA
TGTGCCAGTCGGGACAGGAACGCCGGGGAGCTGTTTTTT
CASRDRNAGELFF
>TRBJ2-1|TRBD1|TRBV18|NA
TGTGCCAGCTCACCTACCGGGACAGGGTTTAACAATGAGCAGTTCTTC
CASSPTGTGFNNEQFF
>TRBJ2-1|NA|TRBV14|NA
TGTGCCAGCAAGTGGGGCGGCCATGAGCAGTTCTTC
CASKWGGHEQFF
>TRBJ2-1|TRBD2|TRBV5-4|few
TGTGCCAGCAGCTCGACTAGCGGGTCCTACAATGAGCAGTTCTTC
CASSSTSGSYNEQFF
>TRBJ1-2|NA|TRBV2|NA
TGTGCCAGCAGTGAAGCGCCCCAGGTCCCTGGCTACACCTTC
CASSEAPQVPGYTF
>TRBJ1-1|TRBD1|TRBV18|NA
TGTGCCAGCTCACCTCTAGGACAGGGGGCGCTTGGCACTGAAGCTTTCTTT
CASSPLGQGALGTEAFF